This T cell receptor (beta chain) was captured in a study of blood T cell repertoires in COVID-19. Study-wide context: Whether acute or convalescent, the COVID-19 samples came from the United States, Italy and Spain. T cells, B-cell-depleted T cells, or PBMCs provided the cDNA or gDNA that served as material.

The table came from immunoSEQ multiplex PCR; TCRdb's copy has only in-frame clones and leaves some out. The sample has 43,000 or so clones, 90% to 95% seen once; the top ten hold roughly 6.1%. The V gene's germline CDR1 is SGHNT and CDR2 YYREEE (reference sequence). Between the trimmed V and J ends, which lost 4 bases and 2 bases, there was a span of 14 bases. The CDR3 is 15 amino acids. Sequenced input: peripheral blood. The J gene is TRBJ2-3, the V gene TRBV5-4; weak D call: TRBD2 (6 bases). This TCR was recovered from a human donor in a cohort sampled during active COVID-19. The CDR3 nucleotides are TGTGCCAGCAGCCGAACGAGCGGGTACACAGATACGCAGTATTTT. It yields the protein CASSRTSGYTDTQYF.